The clone carrying this TCR beta chain has a single count. Its antigen is still unknown. A read error may be the cause here, since a much bigger clone is one base away. The sample comes from a study of Graves' ophthalmopathy and Graves' hyperthyroidism. Study summary: Prior to any treatment, peripheral blood was collected at the time of initial diagnosis.

The CDR3 covers 14 residues. Germline values: CDR1 SGHVS, CDR2 FQNEAQ. The ends lost 2 bases at V and 6 bases at J; junction bases unmatched: 5. CDR3 regions of TCR beta were amplified from RNA transcripts. RT-PCR with HTBI primers came first, then second-round multiplex PCR. A single record per CDR3 protein comes from TCRdb applying MiXCR to the multiplex PCR reads. The sample has hundreds of thousands of distinct CDR3 sequences, roughly 41% seen once; the top ten hold over 2.5%. Whole-study findings and limits: The blood repertoire also included most expanded thyroid clonotypes above 0.001 frequency.

This clonotype was sampled from an adult man with Graves' ophthalmopathy. The J gene is TRBJ2-7, the V gene TRBV7-8, with 9 bases lining up with TRBD2. Specimen: peripheral blood. This chain's CDR3 is CASSLRTSVIEQYF. The CDR3 coding sequence is TGTGCCAGCAGCTTACGGACTAGCGTTATCGAGCAGTACTTC.